The source of this TCR beta chain is a study of vaccination effects on CD4 cells after COVID-19. The sample holds a few counts of this clone. What it recognizes is unknown. Sequencing used immunoSEQ multiplex PCR; TCRdb keeps in-frame clones, though not all of them. The repertoire has approximately 74,000 clones, about four fifths of them found once; the top ten carry roughly 2.9%. Before any sequencing was done, the ViraFEST assay used viral peptide pools to expand antigen-specific CD4+ T cells. The authors isolated CD4+ T cells after more than eight days of culture. According to the study, vaccine recipients showed no prior SARS-CoV-2 infection and negative nucleocapsid antibodies. PBMC cultures contained 1.5 million to 2 million cells per well, 7.5 to 10 IU/ml IL-2 and roughly 9.4 ug/ml peptides. Each culture had half its medium swapped for IL-2 medium on days 3 and 7. General study results and limits: The study got few convalescent patients and did not collect any early post-infection timepoints. From healthy vaccinees, only 1 of 255 vaccine-induced clones also reacted to common cold coronaviruses.

The CDR3 is 15 amino acids. Germline V CDR1 and CDR2: LGHNA, YNFKEQ. The V end was cut by 2 bases, the J end by 1 base, with 11 bases between. V and J are TRBV4-2 and TRBJ1-1; tentatively, D is TRBD1 (6 bases). The sequence came from a human donor who received a COVID-19 vaccine. This specimen consisted of CD4+ T cells from PBMCs cultured with HCoV-NL63 spike peptides, obtained before COVID-19 vaccination. As DNA, the CDR3 is TGTGCCAGCAGCCAATCCCTGACAGGGAACACTGAAGCTTTCTTT. It encodes CASSQSLTGNTEAFF.